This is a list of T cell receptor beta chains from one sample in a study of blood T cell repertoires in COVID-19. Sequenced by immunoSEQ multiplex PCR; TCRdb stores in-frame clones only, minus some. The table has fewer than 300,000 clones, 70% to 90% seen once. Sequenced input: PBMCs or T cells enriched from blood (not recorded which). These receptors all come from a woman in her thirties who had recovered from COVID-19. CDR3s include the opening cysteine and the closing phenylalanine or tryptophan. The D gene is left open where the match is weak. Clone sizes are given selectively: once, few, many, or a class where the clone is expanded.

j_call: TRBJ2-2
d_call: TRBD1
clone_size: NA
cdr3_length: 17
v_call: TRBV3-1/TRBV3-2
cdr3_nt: TGTGCCAGCAGCCAAGAGGGGGGACAGGGCAGGACCGGGGAGCTGTTTTTT
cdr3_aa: CASSQEGGQGRTGELFF

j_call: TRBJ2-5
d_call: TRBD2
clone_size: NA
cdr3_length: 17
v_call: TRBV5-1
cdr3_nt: TGCGCCAGCAGCTTGGGGGGGACTAGCGGAACTCAAGAGACCCAGTACTTC
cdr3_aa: CASSLGGTSGTQETQYF

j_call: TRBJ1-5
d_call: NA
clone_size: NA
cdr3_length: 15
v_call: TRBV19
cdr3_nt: TGTGCCAGTAGTATAGTAGAGGGATTCAATCAGCCCCAGCATTTT
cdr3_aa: CASSIVEGFNQPQHF

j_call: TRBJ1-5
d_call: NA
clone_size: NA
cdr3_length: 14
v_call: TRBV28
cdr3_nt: TGTGCCAGCAGTCGTATCAGGGCGGGGCAGCCCCAGCATTTT
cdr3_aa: CASSRIRAGQPQHF

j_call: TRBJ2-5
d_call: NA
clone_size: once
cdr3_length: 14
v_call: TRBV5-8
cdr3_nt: TGTGCCAGCAGCTTGCTGGACGGGGGAGAGACCCAGTACTTC
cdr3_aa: CASSLLDGGETQYF

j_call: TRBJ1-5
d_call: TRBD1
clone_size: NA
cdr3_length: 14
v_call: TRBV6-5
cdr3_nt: TGTGCCACTACGCAGGGGGACGGGAGTCAGCCCCAGCATTTT
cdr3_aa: CATTQGDGSQPQHF

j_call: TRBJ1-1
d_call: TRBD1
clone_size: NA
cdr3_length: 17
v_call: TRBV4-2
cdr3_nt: TGTGCCAGCAGCCCCAAGCACGGGACAGGGTCGACCACTGAAGCTTTCTTT
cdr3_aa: CASSPKHGTGSTTEAFF

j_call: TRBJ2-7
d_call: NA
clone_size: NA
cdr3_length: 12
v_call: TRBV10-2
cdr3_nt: TGCGCCAGCAGTGATCCGGCGGGGGAGCAGTACTTC
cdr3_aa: CASSDPAGEQYF

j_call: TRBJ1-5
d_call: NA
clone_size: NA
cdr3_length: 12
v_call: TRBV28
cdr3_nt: TGTGCCACTATGGTAAGCAATCAGCCCCAGCATTTT
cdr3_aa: CATMVSNQPQHF

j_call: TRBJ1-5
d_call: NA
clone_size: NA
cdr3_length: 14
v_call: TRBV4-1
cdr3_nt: TGCGCCAGCGCCCCACTGGGTGGAGGTCAGCCCCAGCATTTT
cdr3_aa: CASAPLGGGQPQHF

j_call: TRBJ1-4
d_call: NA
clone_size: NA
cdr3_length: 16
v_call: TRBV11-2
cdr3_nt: TGTGCCAGCAGCTTAGGCACAGGGACCACTAATGAAAAACTGTTTTTT
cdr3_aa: CASSLGTGTTNEKLFF

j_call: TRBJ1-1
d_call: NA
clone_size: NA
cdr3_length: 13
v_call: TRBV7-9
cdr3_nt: TGTGCCAGCAGCCATCGCCAGGGGCCAGAAGCTTTCTTT
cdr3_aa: CASSHRQGPEAFF

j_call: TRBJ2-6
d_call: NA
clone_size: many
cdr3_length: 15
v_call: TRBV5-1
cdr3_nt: TGCGCCAGCAGCTTGGGAGGATCTGGGGCCAACGTCCTGACTTTC
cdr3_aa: CASSLGGSGANVLTF

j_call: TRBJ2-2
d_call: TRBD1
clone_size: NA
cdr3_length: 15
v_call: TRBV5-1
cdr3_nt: TGCGCCAGCAGCTTGGGGACAGGGGGCACCGGGGAGCTGTTTTTT
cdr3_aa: CASSLGTGGTGELFF

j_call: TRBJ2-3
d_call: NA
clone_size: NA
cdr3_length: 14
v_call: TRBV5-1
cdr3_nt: TGCGCCAGCAGCTTGGAGGGGCCCACAGATACGCAGTATTTT
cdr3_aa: CASSLEGPTDTQYF

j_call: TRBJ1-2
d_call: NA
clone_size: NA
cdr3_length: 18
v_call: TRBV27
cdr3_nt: TGTGCCAGCGGCTACAGGATGGGATCAGCGCAACCCTTCTATGGCTACACCTTC
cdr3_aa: CASGYRMGSAQPFYGYTF

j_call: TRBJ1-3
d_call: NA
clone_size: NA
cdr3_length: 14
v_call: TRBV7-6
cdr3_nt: TGTGCCAGCAGCTTAGACGATAGTGGAAACACCATATATTTT
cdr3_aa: CASSLDDSGNTIYF

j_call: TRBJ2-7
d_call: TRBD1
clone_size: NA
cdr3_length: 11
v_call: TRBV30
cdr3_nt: TGTGCCTGCCGACAGGGATACGAGCAGTACTTC
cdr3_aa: CACRQGYEQYF

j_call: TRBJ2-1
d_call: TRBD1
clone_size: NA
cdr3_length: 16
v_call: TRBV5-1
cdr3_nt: TGCGCCAGCAGCTTTCTCCCCGGACAGGGGGCAAATGAGCAGTTCTTC
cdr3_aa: CASSFLPGQGANEQFF

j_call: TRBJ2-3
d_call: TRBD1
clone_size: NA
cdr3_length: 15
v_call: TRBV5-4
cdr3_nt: TGTGCCAGCAGCCTACGGACAGGGTTGGCAGATACGCAGTATTTT
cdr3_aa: CASSLRTGLADTQYF

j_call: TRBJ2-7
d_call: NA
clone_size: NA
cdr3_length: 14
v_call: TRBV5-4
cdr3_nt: TGTGCCAGCAGCTTGTTCAACAGCCAATACGAGCAGTACTTC
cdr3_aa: CASSLFNSQYEQYF

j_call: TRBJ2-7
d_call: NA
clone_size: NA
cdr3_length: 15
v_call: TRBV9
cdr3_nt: TGTGCCAGCAGCCCCCAGGGCGGAGTATTATACGAGCAGTACTTC
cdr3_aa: CASSPQGGVLYEQYF